These T cell receptor beta chains were read from a single sample in a study of shared clonotypes between healthy human individuals. The data were produced by immunoSEQ multiplex PCR, yet TCRdb's version contains in-frame clones alone and is incomplete. The sample records roughly 480,000 clones, 79% being singletons. Sequencing input: PBMCs. All receptors derive from a woman aged 40-49 years in good health. Some clones in this sample may be carry-over from other donors' samples. Each CDR3 is given with its conserved first and last residue. D genes are given only for firm matches. Clone size appears in some rows only: once, few, many, or a class for an expanded clone.

TGTGCCAGCAGTTTAGGCCGGGAGGTAGATACGCAGTATTTT CASSLGREVDTQYF 14 TRBJ2-3 . TRBD2 TRBV28
TGTGCCATCAGTGAGGGGGGGACTGAAGCTTTCTTT CAISEGGTEAFF 12 TRBJ1-1 . . TRBV10-3
TGTGCCAGCACCAAATTGACTAGCTTGGCCGGGGAGCTGTTTTTT CASTKLTSLAGELFF 15 TRBJ2-2 . TRBD2 TRBV7-2
TGTGCCAGCTCACCACTCTTACTAGCGGGAGAGCTGGGGAACGAGCAGTACTTC CASSPLLLAGELGNEQYF 18 TRBJ2-7 . TRBD2 TRBV18
TGTGCCAGCAGTGAGGGTGCGGGGCGCCCCTCGAACACCGGGGAGCTGTTTTTT CASSEGAGRPSNTGELFF 18 TRBJ2-2 . . TRBV25-1
TGCAGCGTTTTTACAGTCAACACCGGGGAGCTGTTTTTT CSVFTVNTGELFF 13 TRBJ2-2 . . TRBV29-1
TGTGCCAGCAGCTTGACAGGGGGCTTTCCCGATGAGCAGTTCTTC CASSLTGGFPDEQFF 15 TRBJ2-1 . TRBD1 TRBV5-4
TGTGCCAGCAGCCTCGCAAGGGACAGGGTCCACGAGCAGTACTTC CASSLARDRVHEQYF 15 TRBJ2-7 . TRBD1 TRBV7-2
TGTGCCAGCAGTCGTACAGGGGCCCTATATAGCAATCAGCCCCAGCATTTT CASSRTGALYSNQPQHF 17 TRBJ1-5 . TRBD1 TRBV28
TGCGCCAGCAGCCAAGAGATCCATGATGAGCAGTTCTTC CASSQEIHDEQFF 13 TRBJ2-1 few . TRBV4-3
TGTGCCAGCAACGGACTAGCGGGAGTCTCCATATACGAGCAGTACTTC CASNGLAGVSIYEQYF 16 TRBJ2-7 . . TRBV21-1
TGCGCCAGCAGCCAAGACTACAATGAGCAGTTCTTC CASSQDYNEQFF 12 TRBJ2-1 few . TRBV4-1
TGTGCCAGCAGCCCGGGACAGGGGGCATTTAATGAGCAGTTCTTC CASSPGQGAFNEQFF 15 TRBJ2-1 . TRBD1 TRBV7-2
TGTGCCAGCAGCTTGGCGGGAGGCCTGTACGAGCAGTACTTC CASSLAGGLYEQYF 14 TRBJ2-7 . TRBD2 TRBV4-2
TGTGCCAGCAGCTTAGTGGGACAGGGCGCTCAAGAGACCCAGTACTTC CASSLVGQGAQETQYF 16 TRBJ2-5 . TRBD1 TRBV7-8
TGTGCCAGCAGCTCTCGACAGGGGGGAGGTAACACTGAAGCTTTCTTT CASSSRQGGGNTEAFF 16 TRBJ1-1 . TRBD1 TRBV9